The 27 T cell receptor beta chains in this list originate from one sample, sequenced in a study of blood T cell repertoires in COVID-19. Sequencing was performed with immunoSEQ multiplex PCR; in TCRdb, only in-frame clones are kept and a portion is missing. The table has roughly 99,000 clones, about 86% seen once; the top ten hold just over 2%. The specimen sequenced was peripheral blood. These receptors were collected from a man between 50 and 59 years old with COVID-19, enrolled during active disease.

V is TRBV11-2 and J is TRBJ2-7, with TRBD1 as a possible D gene (5 bases). The CDR3 is 14 residues long. The V and J ends lost 7 bases and 5 bases respectively, with 18 bases between them. Germline V gene sequence: CDR1 SGHAT, CDR2 FQNNGV. The CDR3 loop is CASTLRGLLDEQYF. The CDR3 coding sequence is TGTGCCAGCACTCTTAGGGGCCTATTAGACGAGCAGTACTTC. Complete variable domain (other parts from reference TRBV11-2 and TRBJ2-7): EAGVAQSPRYKIIEKRQSVAFWCNPISGHATLYWYQQILGQGPKLLIQFQNNGVVDDSQLPKDRFSAERLKGVDSTLKIQPAKLEDSAVYLCASTLRGLLDEQYFGPGTRLTVT.

With respect to this clone: This sample includes further DNA sequences coding for the same CDR3. The V call is TRBV19, the J call TRBJ2-2; D uncertain. Trimming took off 7 bases at V and 2 bases at J, with 5 bases between the two ends. The CDR3 consists of 12 residues. The germline V gene encodes CDR1 LNHDA and CDR2 SQIVND (reference sequence). The CDR3 nucleotides are TGTGCCAGTAACTTAAACACCGGGGAGCTGTTTTTT. This encodes CASNLNTGELFF.

CDR3 sequence (DNA): TGCGCCAGTGGACCGGGACAGGTTATTGACGAGCAGTACTTC. Translation: CASGPGQVIDEQYF. The chain couples TRBV5-1 to TRBJ2-7, with TRBD1 matching over 8 bases. CDR3 length equals 14 residues. Germline trimming cut 8 bases from V and 5 bases from J; bases unmatched to any gene: 12. Germline loops: CDR1 SGHRS, CDR2 YFSETQ.

The chain couples TRBV9 to TRBJ2-5, with D perhaps TRBD2 (6 bases). This CDR3 is built from 14 residues. Per germline, CDR1 SGDLS and CDR2 YYNGEE. The ends were cut back, 0 bases at V and 5 bases at J, with 11 bases in the middle. The CDR3 DNA reads TGTGCCAGCAGCGTAGGCGTGGGGAGGGAGACCCAGTACTTC. This gives the protein CASSVGVGRETQYF.

The rearrangement links TRBV6-6 to TRBJ1-1; 12 nucleotides line up with TRBD1. This CDR3 region has 16 residues. Per the germline V gene, CDR1 is MNHNY and CDR2 is SVGAGI (reference sequence). V shed 4 bases, J shed 4 bases, and the junction held 7 bases outside the gene matches. The CDR3 region is CASSSRSGQGATEAFF. The CDR3, as DNA: TGTGCCAGCAGTTCTAGATCGGGACAGGGGGCCACTGAAGCTTTCTTT.

The chain has TRBV15 and TRBJ2-1; maybe TRBD2 (6 bases). From germline, CDR1 is LNHNV and CDR2 YYDKDF (reference sequence). The length of the CDR3 is 14 residues. Trimming took off 1 base at V and 5 bases at J, with 9 bases between the two ends. CDR3 sequence (DNA): TGTGCCACCAGCAGAGGGGACTTAAACAATGAGCAGTTCTTC. Its protein product is CATSRGDLNNEQFF.

The J gene is TRBJ2-3, the V gene TRBV5-1; TRBD2 agrees at 13 bases. Germline V lookup: CDR1 SGHRS, CDR2 YFSETQ. The CDR3 has 18 amino acids. Trimming took 0 bases from V and 0 from J; bases not matched to a gene: 4. CDR3 bases: TGCGCCAGCAGCTTGGGTAGGACTAGCGGGGGTAGCACAGATACGCAGTATTTT. Its translation is CASSLGRTSGGSTDTQYF.

This chain uses TRBV21-1 with TRBJ2-3; the table's D call, TRBD2, was not checked against the DNA. TRBV21-1 is recorded as a pseudogene. The CDR3 totals 17 residues. CDR3 in DNA: TGTGCCAGCAGCATCCCGGGGGGAGCGGGGGGCACAGATACGCAGTATTTT. Protein product: CASSIPGGAGGTDTQYF.

The CDR3 spells CATSDRTGSYEQYF. The CDR3 DNA reads TGTGCCACCAGTGACAGGACAGGCTCCTACGAGCAGTACTTC. The rearrangement joins TRBV24-1 to TRBJ2-7; 7 bases fit TRBD1. Germline CDR1 is KGHDR and CDR2 is SFDVKD. The V segment lost 4 bases and the J segment 0 bases; nucleotides outside the gene matches: 2. The CDR3 is 14 amino acids.

This clone was seen only once. This chain links TRBV3-1 (or the pseudogene TRBV3-2) with TRBJ2-1; 11 bases fit TRBD2. Germline V lookup: CDR1 LGHDT, CDR2 YNNKEL (reference sequence). With V trimmed by 4 bases and J by 6 bases, 5 bases remained unmatched. The CDR3 extends over 15 amino acids. CDR3 in DNA: TGTGCCAGCAGCCGAGCAGGGACTAGCGGCAATGAGCAGTTCTTC. This sequence encodes CASSRAGTSGNEQFF.

This sequence joins TRBV19 and TRBJ1-3; D is ambiguous. In germline, CDR1 is LNHDA, CDR2 SQIVND (reference sequence). The CDR3 length is 15 residues. V was pared by 3 bases and J by 0 bases, with 9 bases between. The CDR3 region is CASSIEPYSGNTIYF. CDR3 coding DNA: TGTGCCAGTAGTATCGAGCCCTACTCTGGAAACACCATATATTTT.

The gene calls are TRBV9 and TRBJ1-6, with 7 bases matching TRBD1. The V and J ends lost 4 bases and 0 bases, in that order; junction bases with no gene match: 7. Germline CDR1 is SGDLS and CDR2 is YYNGEE. The CDR3 loop spans 17 amino acids. In nucleotides, the CDR3 is TGTGCCAGCAGCACTGGACAGGCTAGCTCCTATAATTCACCCCTCCACTTT. This encodes CASSTGQASSYNSPLHF.

V is TRBV9 and J is TRBJ2-1, with 7 bases that match TRBD2. The CDR3 contains 14 residues. Per germline, CDR1 SGDLS and CDR2 YYNGEE. V shed 0 bases and J 8 bases; nucleotides not matched to a gene: 5. The CDR3 region has the DNA TGTGCCAGCAGCGTAGGTTGGGGGGGAGATGAGCAGTTCTTC. Protein sequence: CASSVGWGGDEQFF.

The V gene is TRBV6-5, the J gene TRBJ1-2; D gene ambiguous. This CDR3 has 11 amino acids. Trimming removed 8 bases from V and 4 bases from J, with 8 bases in between. Germline V lookup: CDR1 MNHEY, CDR2 SVGAGI. The CDR3 DNA reads as TGTGCCAGCGGTAACAGCTATGGCTACACCTTC. This gives the protein CASGNSYGYTF.

This clone occurred a few times. This chain links TRBV4-1 with TRBJ1-5; 7 nucleotides line up with TRBD1. Germline V CDR1 and CDR2: MGHRA, YSYEKL. V shed 0 bases, J shed 7 bases, and the junction held 12 bases outside the gene matches. This CDR3 spans 17 amino acids. CDR3 residues: CASSQDNFRQGVQPQHF. CDR3 coding DNA: TGCGCCAGCAGCCAAGATAATTTTCGGCAGGGGGTGCAGCCCCAGCATTTT.

The chain carries TRBV5-8 and TRBJ1-2; 9 bases are a match to TRBD1. The V and J ends lost 2 bases and 7 bases, in that order; junction bases with no gene match: 3. The CDR3 is 13 residues long. In germline, CDR1 is SGHTS, CDR2 YDEGEE. The DNA of the CDR3 is TGTGCCAGCAGCTTAAAGGACAGGGGTGGCTACACCTTC. It codes for CASSLKDRGGYTF.

The chain couples TRBV12-2 to TRBJ2-2; the table assigns TRBD1, which was not confirmed against the DNA. TRBV12-2 is a pseudogene locus. The CDR3 spans 17 residues. CDR3 nucleotides: TGTGCAAGTCGCTTAGGAACAGGCTTCGCGAACACCGGGGAGCTGTTTTTT. Translation gives CASRLGTGFANTGELFF.

The V call is TRBV19, the J call TRBJ1-2; TRBD1 might be the D (5 bases). V lost 3 bases, J lost 4 bases, and 9 bases lay in between. The CDR3 runs 13 residues. Germline assignment: CDR1 LNHDA and CDR2 SQIVND (reference sequence). CDR3 amino acids: CASSMGLVYGYTF. In nucleotides, the CDR3 is TGTGCCAGTAGTATGGGGCTCGTCTATGGCTACACCTTC.

The CDR3 DNA reads TGCGCCAGCAGCCCGGGCTTGGGGACAGCGAGCACAGATACGCAGTATTTT. The encoded protein is CASSPGLGTASTDTQYF. The chain has TRBV5-1 and TRBJ2-3, with 7 bases fitting TRBD1. CDR1 and CDR2 (germline): SGHRS, YFSETQ. The CDR3 has 17 amino acids. V lost 4 bases to trimming and J lost 0 bases; unmatched junction nucleotides: 11. Filled out from reference TRBV5-1 and TRBJ2-3, the complete variable domain reads KAGVTQTPRYLIKTRGQQVTLSCSPISGHRSVSWYQQTPGQGLQFLFEYFSETQRNKGNFPGRFSGRQFSNSRSEMNVSTLELGDSALYLCASSPGLGTASTDTQYFGPGTRLTVL.

In DNA, the CDR3 is TGCGCCAGCAGTGAGACAGGGGGGGAGACTAATGAAAAACTGTTTTTT. Translating it yields CASSETGGETNEKLFF. The chain uses TRBV5-1 and TRBJ1-4; 9 positions match TRBD1. This CDR3 spans 16 amino acids. V dropped 5 bases and J dropped 2; count of bases not matched to a gene: 7. Germline V gene lookup returns CDR1 SGHRS and CDR2 YFSETQ.

The chain is built from TRBV2 and TRBJ1-2; D gene ambiguous. Trimming cost V 6 bases and J 4 bases, with 18 bases left between them. The germline CDR1 and CDR2 sequences are SNHLY and FYNNEI. CDR3 length: 15 amino acids. CDR3 residues: CASRRFDSTGYGYTF. The CDR3, as DNA: TGTGCCAGCAGGAGATTCGACTCTACGGGCTATGGCTACACCTTC.

This chain links TRBV20-1 with TRBJ2-7; D call uncertain. V lost 5 bases and J lost 3, with 8 bases in between. This CDR3 region has 11 residues. Per the germline V gene, CDR1 is DFQATT and CDR2 is SNEGSKA (reference sequence). CDR3: CSARSYYEQYF. CDR3 sequence (DNA): TGCAGTGCTCGGAGCTACTACGAGCAGTACTTC.

This chain connects TRBV27 to TRBJ2-2, with 9 bases that match TRBD1. V trimming: 3 bases; J trimming: 6 bases; junction bases outside the gene matches: 14. Germline loops: CDR1 MNHEY, CDR2 SMNVEV (reference sequence). The CDR3 covers 18 residues. The CDR3 DNA sequence: TGTGCCAGCAGTTTTGGGCCCGGGACAGGGAGAATCTCCGGGGAGCTGTTTTTT. This sequence encodes CASSFGPGTGRISGELFF.

The CDR3 DNA sequence: TGTGCCAGCAGCCGGACTAGCGGGGGGGCGAGGTCCTACAATGAGCAGTTCTTC. This encodes CASSRTSGGARSYNEQFF. The chain carries TRBV11-2 and TRBJ2-1, with 15 bases fitting TRBD2. Germline assignment: CDR1 SGHAT and CDR2 FQNNGV. V was clipped by 5 bases and J by 1 base; unmatched bases: 6. This CDR3 has 18 residues.

V usage is TRBV11-2 and J usage is TRBJ1-2, with D maybe TRBD1 (6 bases). The CDR3 is 14 residues long. In germline, CDR1 is SGHAT, CDR2 FQNNGV. V was trimmed by 5 bases and J by 2 bases, leaving 12 bases between them. CDR3 nucleotide sequence: TGTGCCAGCAGCCGTATAGGACAGAACTATGGCTACACCTTC. It translates to CASSRIGQNYGYTF. Based on the CDR3 plus reference TRBV11-2 and TRBJ1-2, the full variable domain is EAGVAQSPRYKIIEKRQSVAFWCNPISGHATLYWYQQILGQGPKLLIQFQNNGVVDDSQLPKDRFSAERLKGVDSTLKIQPAKLEDSAVYLCASSRIGQNYGYTFGSGTRLTVV.

The chain links TRBV4-1 to TRBJ2-7, with D hard to call. The CDR3 runs to 14 residues. Germline V gene lookup returns CDR1 MGHRA and CDR2 YSYEKL. The V end lost 1 base, the J end lost 4 bases, and 11 bases lay between the germline ends. The CDR3, as DNA: TGCGCCAGCAGCCAAGGGAACAGCAAATACGAGCAGTACTTC. This gives the protein CASSQGNSKYEQYF.

In its sample, this clone was seen a few times. V and J are TRBV6-5 and TRBJ2-1; 10 bases map to TRBD1. This CDR3 contains 14 residues. The V gene end was trimmed by 5 bases and the J gene end by 6 bases; junction bases not matched to a gene: 4. From germline, CDR1 is MNHEY and CDR2 SVGAGI. CDR3 sequence (DNA): TGTGCCAGCAGTACCGGGACAGGGGCCAATGAGCAGTTCTTC. Translated: CASSTGTGANEQFF.